This passage covers 8 T cell receptor beta chains from one sample sequenced in a study of type 1 regulatory T cells. TCRdb recomputed calls from the reads with MiXCR, one row per CDR3 protein. The sample has 80,000 to 100,000 distinct CDR3 sequences, 25% to 40% seen once. The material sequenced was CD4+ T cells, either the whole sample or a sorted fraction (not recorded which). These receptors came from a human donor in good health.

The V and J genes are TRBV5-5 and TRBJ2-7, with TRBD2 matching over 13 bases. CDR3 length: 18 residues. With 4 bases clipped from V and 3 bases from J, the junction kept 13 bases outside the gene matches. The germline V gene encodes CDR1 SGHKS and CDR2 YYEKEE (reference sequence). DNA of the CDR3: TGTGCCAGCAGCATCCAACTTGCGGGACTAGCGGGGTACTACGAGCAGTACTTC. This translates into CASSIQLAGLAGYYEQYF. The variable domain in full, with the rest retrieved from reference TRBV5-5 and TRBJ2-7, is DAGVTQSPTHLIKTRGQQVTLRCSPISGHKSVSWYQQVLGQGPQFIFQYYEKEERGRGNFPDRFSARQFPNYSSELNVNALLLGDSALYLCASSIQLAGLAGYYEQYFGPGTRLTVT.

This chain links TRBV19 with TRBJ2-1, with D possibly matching TRBD1 (6 bases). The germline V gene encodes CDR1 LNHDA and CDR2 SQIVND (reference sequence). V lost 7 bases, J lost 6 bases, and 16 bases lay in between. The CDR3 is 14 residues long. CDR3 region: CASTPEGRGNEQFF. In nucleotides, the CDR3 is TGTGCCAGTACCCCCGAGGGCAGGGGCAATGAGCAGTTCTTC.

Notes on this clonotype: This CDR3 fails to terminate in the conserved phenylalanine or tryptophan, so it likely reflects a read error. CDR3 amino acids: CASSEGYHNQPQHL. The CDR3 DNA reads as TGTGCCAGCAGTGAAGGGTACCACAATCAGCCCCAGCATTTG. The chain uses TRBV6-1 and TRBJ1-5; no reliable D call. The CDR3 loop spans 14 amino acids. Germline-derived CDR1 and CDR2 are MNHNS and SASEGT. V dropped 1 base and J dropped 3 bases, with 7 bases sitting between them.

This clonotype counts as medium-sized. V is TRBV20-1 and J is TRBJ1-2; D is possibly TRBD1 (5 bases). V lost 5 bases and J 8 bases, leaving 18 bases between the germline ends. Germline lookup yields CDR1 DFQATT and CDR2 SNEGSKA (reference sequence). The CDR3 length is 13 residues. CDR3 in amino acids: CSAHDRIPGGYTF. As DNA, the CDR3 is TGCAGTGCTCACGACAGAATACCAGGAGGCTACACCTTC.

V and J are TRBV5-1 and TRBJ2-7; TRBD2 aligns across 8 bases. With V trimmed by 4 bases and J by 4 bases, 10 bases remained unmatched. There are 15 residues in the CDR3. Germline CDR1 SGHRS, CDR2 YFSETQ. The CDR3 nucleotides are TGCGCCAGCAGCGCTGGGGGTAGCGGGATTTACGAGCAGTACTTC. It specifies CASSAGGSGIYEQYF.

The V call is TRBV20-1, the J call TRBJ1-6; 7 bases agree with TRBD1. Germline CDR1 is DFQATT and CDR2 is SNEGSKA (reference sequence). CDR3 length: 14 residues. With V trimmed by 5 bases and J by 8 bases, 9 bases remained unmatched. CDR3 coding DNA: TGCAGTGCTCGCGGCGGGACAGTCCATTCACCCCTCCACTTT. Residues: CSARGGTVHSPLHF.

Only one count was recorded for this clonotype. The V and J genes are TRBV20-1 and TRBJ2-3; 12 nucleotides match TRBD2. CDR1 is DFQATT, CDR2 SNEGSKA, per germline (reference sequence). The CDR3 totals 15 residues. Germline trimming cut 2 bases from V and 6 bases from J; bases unmatched to any gene: 6. CDR3 sequence: CSARSPSGRADTQYF. The CDR3 DNA reads as TGCAGTGCTAGAAGCCCTAGCGGGAGGGCGGATACGCAGTATTTT.

The CDR3 loop is CASTGGGNTEAFF. The CDR3, as DNA: TGTGCCAGCACCGGAGGGGGGAACACTGAAGCTTTCTTT. The rearrangement links TRBV6-5 to TRBJ1-1; D is perhaps TRBD1 (6 bases). This CDR3 has 13 amino acids. V lost 7 bases and J lost 1, with 10 bases in between. CDR1 is MNHEY and CDR2 is SVGAGI in the germline V gene.